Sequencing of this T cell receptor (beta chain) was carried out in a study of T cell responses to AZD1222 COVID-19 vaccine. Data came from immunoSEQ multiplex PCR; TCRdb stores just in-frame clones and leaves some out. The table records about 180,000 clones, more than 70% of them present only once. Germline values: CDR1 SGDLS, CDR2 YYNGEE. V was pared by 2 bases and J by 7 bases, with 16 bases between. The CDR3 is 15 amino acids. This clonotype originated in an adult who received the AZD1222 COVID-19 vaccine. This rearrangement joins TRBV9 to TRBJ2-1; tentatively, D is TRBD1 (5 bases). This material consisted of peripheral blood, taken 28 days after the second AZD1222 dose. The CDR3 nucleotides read TGTGCCAGCAGCGTGACCGAGGAAGCAGGGAATGAGCAGTTCTTC. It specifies CASSVTEEAGNEQFF.